Each of the 19 T cell receptor beta chains below was sequenced from the same sample in a study of monozygotic twins with inflammatory bowel disease. TCRdb reanalyzed the 5' RACE reads and collapses them to one entry per CDR3 protein, without DNA. The sample has 150,000 to 200,000 distinct CDR3 sequences, and its top ten clones hold less than 8%. Specimen: blood. Every receptor here comes from a human donor with ulcerative colitis or Crohn's disease, or a healthy co-twin of an affected twin (not recorded which).

V is TRBV10-3 and J is TRBJ2-1; TCRdb reports TRBD2, a call that lacks DNA to check it against. CDR1 is ENHRY and CDR2 is SYGVKD in the germline V gene. This CDR3 has 14 amino acids. CDR3 sequence: CANSGGGLYNEQFF.

The V and J genes are TRBV30 and TRBJ2-1; TCRdb's D call, TRBD1, is unchecked because there is no DNA. CDR1 is GTSNPN, CDR2 SVGIG, per germline (reference sequence). This CDR3 has 13 amino acids. The chain's CDR3 is CAWSPGQYNEQFF.

The genes are TRBV3-1 and TRBJ2-1; TCRdb selects TRBD2, and the lack of DNA leaves this call unchecked. The CDR3 length is 15 residues. Germline assignment: CDR1 LGHDT and CDR2 YNNKEL (reference sequence). The CDR3 region is CASSKEGHSYNEQFF.

V and J are TRBV6-2 or TRBV6-3 and TRBJ2-3; there is no DNA to check the TCRdb D call of TRBD1. CDR3 size: 16 residues. Germline CDR1 and CDR2: MNHEY and SVGEGT. The CDR3 sequence is CASSLPRGVNTDTQYF.

V gene TRBV20-1 combines with J gene TRBJ1-3. The CDR3 has 16 amino acids. CDR1 is DFQATT, CDR2 SNEGSKA, per germline (reference sequence). CDR3 region: CSARGVEPASGNTIYF.

The V call is TRBV29-1, the J call TRBJ2-2. This CDR3 is 14 amino acids long. Germline CDR1 SQVTM, CDR2 ANQGSEA. The CDR3: CSVANIGSNGELFF.

CDR3 region: CASSPGQINYGYTF. The gene calls are TRBV9 and TRBJ1-2; TCRdb's D call of TRBD1 is untestable without DNA. This CDR3 spans 14 amino acids. CDR1 is SGDLS and CDR2 is YYNGEE in the germline V gene.

The chain's CDR3 is CSVEKGTGLETQYF. J is TRBJ2-5 and V is TRBV29-1; TCRdb outputs TRBD1, but without DNA this stays unchecked. The CDR3 totals 14 residues. Germline V gene lookup returns CDR1 SQVTM and CDR2 ANQGSEA.

The genes are TRBV12-3 or TRBV12-4 and TRBJ2-1. This CDR3 has 14 amino acids. CDR3 sequence: CASSPSARANEQFF.

The chain links TRBV7-2 to TRBJ2-5; no DNA is available, so the TRBD2 call from TCRdb remains unchecked. The CDR3 consists of 15 residues. Germline-derived CDR1 and CDR2 are SGHTA and FQGNSA. This CDR3 reads CASSPRDWRGETQYF.

J is TRBJ1-2 and V is TRBV10-3. Germline V gene data show CDR1 as ENHRY and CDR2 as SYGVKD. There are 13 residues in the CDR3. The CDR3 loop is CAISESKGGGYTF.

The V gene is TRBV12-3 or TRBV12-4, the J gene TRBJ2-2. The CDR3 has 13 amino acids. The CDR3 sequence is CASRPSNTGELFF.

The V gene is TRBV5-1, the J gene TRBJ2-7; TCRdb's D call, TRBD1, is unchecked because there is no DNA. The CDR3 consists of 14 residues. Germline-derived CDR1 and CDR2 are SGHRS and YFSETQ. CDR3 in amino acids: CASSSGQAGPEQYF.

The V gene is TRBV20-1, the J gene TRBJ2-2; without DNA, the TCRdb call of TRBD1 cannot be checked. CDR3 length equals 14 residues. CDR1 is DFQATT, CDR2 SNEGSKA, per germline (reference sequence). The CDR3 here is CSAVDSLSPGELFF.

The chain carries TRBV5-1 and TRBJ1-5. Germline V gives CDR1 SGHRS, CDR2 YFSETQ. This CDR3 is 16 amino acids long. CDR3: CASRATSTGSDQPQHF.

The rearrangement joins TRBV18 to TRBJ2-1; the TCRdb call, TRBD2, lacks DNA for checking. CDR1 and CDR2 from the germline V gene are KGHSH and LQKENI. This CDR3 comprises 16 residues. This CDR3 is CASSRTSASSYNEQFF.

This rearrangement joins TRBV11-1 to TRBJ2-5; as DNA is missing, the TRBD2 call by TCRdb cannot be tested. The CDR3 covers 19 residues. Germline lookup yields CDR1 SGHAT and CDR2 FQDESV (reference sequence). The chain's CDR3 is CASSLPGSSGRALQETQYF.

V gene TRBV20-1 combines with J gene TRBJ1-6; TCRdb's D call of TRBD1 is untestable without DNA. This CDR3 is 15 amino acids long. Germline CDR1 is DFQATT and CDR2 is SNEGSKA (reference sequence). CDR3 region: CSARRGAFYNSPLHF.

This chain links TRBV12-3 or TRBV12-4 with TRBJ1-4; TCRdb designates TRBD1, a call that cannot be tested without DNA. The CDR3 consists of 16 residues. The CDR3 here is CASSSSTGPRSEKLFF.